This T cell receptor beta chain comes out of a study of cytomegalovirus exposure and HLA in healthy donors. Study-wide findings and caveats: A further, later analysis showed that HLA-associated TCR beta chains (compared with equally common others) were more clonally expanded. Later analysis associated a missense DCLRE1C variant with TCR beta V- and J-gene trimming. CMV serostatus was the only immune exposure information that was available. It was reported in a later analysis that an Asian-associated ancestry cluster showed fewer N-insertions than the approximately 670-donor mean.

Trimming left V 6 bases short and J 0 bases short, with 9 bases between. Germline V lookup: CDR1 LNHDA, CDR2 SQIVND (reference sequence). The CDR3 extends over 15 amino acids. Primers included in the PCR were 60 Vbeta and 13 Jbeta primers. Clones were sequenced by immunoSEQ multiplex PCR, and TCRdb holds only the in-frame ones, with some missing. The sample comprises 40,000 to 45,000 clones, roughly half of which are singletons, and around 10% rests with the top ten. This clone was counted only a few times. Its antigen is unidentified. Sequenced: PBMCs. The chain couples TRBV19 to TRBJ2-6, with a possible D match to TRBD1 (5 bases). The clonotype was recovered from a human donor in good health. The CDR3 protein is CASSTTGSGANVLTF. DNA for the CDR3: TGTGCCAGTAGCACTACAGGCTCTGGGGCCAACGTCCTGACTTTC.